This T cell receptor beta chain was identified in a study of neoadjuvant nivolumab and ipilimumab in lung cancer. Study outcomes and limitations: Resected tumors had greater TCR richness and clonality than uninvolved lung. Higher pretherapy blood TCR richness went with higher resected-tumor richness.

This clone has just a few counts. What it binds is not known. Germline values: CDR1 SGHDT, CDR2 YYEEEE. This CDR3 comprises 12 residues. Trimming stripped 0 bases from V and 4 bases from J, with 4 bases between. Measured with immunoSEQ multiplex PCR; TCRdb has only the in-frame clones, and not every one. Altogether tens of thousands of clones are present, more than 70% being singletons, with the ten largest covering around 6.1%. V gene TRBV5-6 combines with J gene TRBJ2-5; D uncertain. The sample consisted of peripheral blood, taken before neoadjuvant nivolumab, alone or with ipilimumab. This receptor was obtained from an adult with non-small cell lung cancer. CDR3 region: CASSLAGETQYF. The CDR3 nucleotides read TGTGCCAGCAGCTTGGCCGGAGAGACCCAGTACTTC.